Below, 10 T cell receptor beta chains from the same sample are listed, as sequenced in a study of response to subunit inactivated influenza vaccine. TCRdb re-derived calls from the RT-PCR reads in MiXCR, one entry per CDR3 protein. The sample has about 480,000 distinct CDR3 sequences, 10% to 15% seen once; the top ten hold 13%. Sequenced here: PBMCs from blood, sampled around seven weeks after vaccination. These receptors were collected from a man aged 50-59 years who received an inactivated influenza vaccine.

This clonotype was found a few times. V is TRBV19 and J is TRBJ2-1; 7 bases align to TRBD1. CDR1 is LNHDA, CDR2 SQIVND, per germline (reference sequence). The junction had 6 bases not matched to a gene; V was cut back by 3 bases and J by 7 bases. The CDR3 extends over 14 amino acids. CDR3 in DNA: TGTGCCAGTAGTATGTCTAGGACAGGTAATGAGCAGTTCTTC. Its translation is CASSMSRTGNEQFF.

This clonotype showed up just a few times. The V gene is TRBV24-1, the J gene TRBJ2-7; no firm D call. The CDR3 runs 14 residues. Trimming cost V 5 bases and J 4 bases, with 14 bases left between them. The germline CDR1 and CDR2 sequences are KGHDR and SFDVKD. CDR3 in DNA: TGTGCCACCAGTGGAGCAGTCCCCCCGTACGAGCAGTACTTC. It specifies CATSGAVPPYEQYF.

This clonotype was picked up a small number of times. This chain links TRBV12-3 or TRBV12-4 with TRBJ2-2; TRBD2 is a possible D gene (5 bases). With 5 bases removed from V and 3 bases from J, the gap between germline ends came to 16 bases. The CDR3 consists of 16 residues. The CDR3 region is CASSPGGQTYTGELFF. As DNA, the CDR3 is TGTGCCAGCAGTCCGGGCGGGCAGACTTACACCGGGGAGCTGTTTTTT.

The chain uses TRBV2 and TRBJ2-7; 13 bases agree with TRBD2. CDR1 SNHLY and CDR2 FYNNEI come from the germline V gene. The CDR3 spans 16 residues. Unmatched junction bases numbered 2, after V lost 2 bases and J lost 1 base. CDR3 nucleotides: TGTGCCAGCAGTGAAAAGGGACTAGCGGGGTCCTACGAGCAGTACTTC. This codes for CASSEKGLAGSYEQYF.

V gene TRBV9 combines with J gene TRBJ1-6; TRBD1 is a possible D gene (6 bases). Trimming left V 1 base short and J 7 bases short, with 9 bases between. CDR3 length equals 14 residues. CDR1 SGDLS and CDR2 YYNGEE come from the germline V gene. CDR3 loop: CASSVTGGNSPLHF. The CDR3 coding sequence is TGTGCCAGCAGCGTAACCGGGGGCAATTCACCCCTCCACTTT.

In its sample, this clonotype was seen a few times. J is TRBJ2-7 and V is TRBV11-2; 8 bases line up with TRBD2. Germline lookup yields CDR1 SGHAT and CDR2 FQNNGV. Trimming at V came to 5 bases and at J to 4 bases, leaving 13 bases not matched to a gene. CDR3 length: 16 residues. CDR3 sequence (DNA): TGTGCCAGCAGCATAACCCTCGGGACTAGTGGGTACGAGCAGTACTTC. Protein product: CASSITLGTSGYEQYF.

The chain employs TRBV5-1 and TRBJ1-2; D is possibly TRBD1 (6 bases). Trimming left V 4 bases short and J 6 bases short, with 19 bases between. In germline, CDR1 is SGHRS, CDR2 YFSETQ. CDR3 length equals 15 residues. The CDR3: CASSRNREVEDGYTF. CDR3 sequence (DNA): TGCGCCAGCAGCAGAAACAGGGAGGTGGAAGATGGCTACACCTTC.

This clonotype came up many times. CDR3 protein: CASSLASYRGGYTF. DNA for the CDR3: TGTGCCAGCAGTTTAGCCAGTTACCGGGGTGGCTACACCTTC. The chain recombines TRBV12-3 or TRBV12-4 with TRBJ1-2; D unclear. The V end was cut by 0 bases, the J end by 7 bases, with 12 bases between. This CDR3 comprises 14 residues.

The J gene is TRBJ2-3, the V gene TRBV28, with TRBD2 identical over 14 bases. Germline CDR1 and CDR2: MDHEN and SYDVKM. The trim removed 6 bases at V and 5 bases at J, leaving 19 bases unmatched. CDR3 length equals 20 residues. The CDR3 reads CASSGLLLLGLAGEQDTQYF. The CDR3 coding sequence is TGTGCCAGCAGCGGATTGTTACTCTTGGGACTAGCGGGGGAGCAAGATACGCAGTATTTT.

This chain joins TRBV20-1 and TRBJ1-2, with a tentative D call TRBD1 (5 bases). The germline V gene has CDR1 DFQATT and CDR2 SNEGSKA (reference sequence). CDR3 length: 14 amino acids. Trimming took off 5 bases at V and 8 bases at J, with 21 bases between the two ends. The CDR3 DNA is TGCAGTGCTCCTTCCGTGAGTGGAGGGGAAGGCTACACCTTC. Amino acid sequence: CSAPSVSGGEGYTF.